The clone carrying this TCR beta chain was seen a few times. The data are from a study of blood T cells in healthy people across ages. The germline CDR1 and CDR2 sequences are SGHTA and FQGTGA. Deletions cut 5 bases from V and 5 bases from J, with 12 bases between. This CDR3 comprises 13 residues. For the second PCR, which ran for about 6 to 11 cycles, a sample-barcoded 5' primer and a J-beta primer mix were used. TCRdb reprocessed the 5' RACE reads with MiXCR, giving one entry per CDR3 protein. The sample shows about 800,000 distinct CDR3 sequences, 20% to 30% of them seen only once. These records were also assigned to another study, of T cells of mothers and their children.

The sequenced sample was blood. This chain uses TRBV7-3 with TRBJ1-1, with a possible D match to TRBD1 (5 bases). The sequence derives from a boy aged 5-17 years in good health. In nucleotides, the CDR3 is TGTGCCAGCAGCACGGGGAAGGGGACTGAAGCTTTCTTT. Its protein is CASSTGKGTEAFF.